The source of this T cell receptor (beta chain) is a study of blood T cell repertoires in COVID-19. In the authors' workflow: Estimation of nucleated cell counts relied on the amplification of reference gene primers. Only in-frame clones appear in the TCRdb table, and some are missing; sequencing was by immunoSEQ multiplex PCR. The V and J calls and the clone size are those of that table, but D and trimming were determined from the DNA. The sample records over 150,000 clones, 75% to 80% being singletons. CDR1 and CDR2 (germline): WNHNN, SYGVQD (reference sequence). V gave up 4 bases and J gave up 2 bases, with 9 bases separating them. The CDR3 consists of 13 residues.

This receptor was identified in an older woman with acute or convalescent COVID-19. The chain has TRBV10-1 and TRBJ2-7; D unclear. The sequenced material came from peripheral blood. CDR3 nucleotides: TGCGCCAGCAGTGCTGTAGATACCTACGAGCAGTACTTC. Protein product: CASSAVDTYEQYF.